This T cell receptor (beta chain) was identified in a study of blood T cell repertoires in COVID-19. TCRdb's table, derived via immunoSEQ multiplex PCR, lists solely in-frame clones and lacks some. The sample lists around 250,000 clones, approximately 85% occurring once. From germline, CDR1 is MNHEY and CDR2 SVGAGI. Germline trimming cut 5 bases from V and 2 bases from J; bases unmatched to any gene: 9. This CDR3 is built from 15 residues. This TCR was sampled from a human donor in a cohort sampled during active COVID-19. The sequencing sample was made of peripheral blood. This chain joins TRBV6-5 and TRBJ2-7; 7 nucleotides align to TRBD1. The CDR3 region has the DNA TGTGCCAGCAGTCAGACCCAGGGGACAGCCTACGAGCAGTACTTC. Its protein product is CASSQTQGTAYEQYF.